This T cell receptor (beta chain) derives from a study of CD8 T cells in Susac syndrome. The RNA input was about 0.5 to 1 ug, and it was reverse transcribed with random hexamers. TCRdb reprocessed the immunoSEQ multiplex PCR reads via MiXCR and lists one record per CDR3 protein. The repertoire holds about 430,000 distinct CDR3 sequences, with approximately 85% as singletons. The source is a human donor with multiple sclerosis. The sequencing input was CD8+ T cells from PBMCs.

The CDR3 loop reads CASSPAAGVIGELFF. The CDR3 DNA sequence: TGTGCCAGCAGCCCAGCCGCAGGGGTTATCGGGGAGCTGTTTTTT. V usage is TRBV7-9 and J usage is TRBJ2-2; weak D call: TRBD1 (6 bases). V was trimmed by 5 bases and J by 7 bases, leaving 17 bases between them. The CDR3 is 15 residues long. Germline V CDR1 and CDR2: SEHNR, FQNEAQ (reference sequence).